This T cell receptor beta chain is drawn from a study of regulatory T cells in long-lasting Graves disease. Across the whole study: Newly diagnosed Graves' patients had under 3 months of antithyroid drugs.

Both iRepertoire HTBI primers and Arm-PCR of CDR3 regions were used to build the TCR beta libraries. TCRdb re-analysed the multiplex PCR reads in MiXCR, keeping a single row per CDR3 protein. This sample has 400,000 to 650,000 distinct CDR3 sequences, with 16% found just once. The CDR3 totals 12 residues. With 8 bases removed from V and 9 bases from J, the gap between germline ends came to 14 bases. This clonotype has at least ten counts. The time point here: newly diagnosed GD, antithyroid drugs for less than 3 months. Generation of the TCR library employed RNA extracted from PBMCs. These data also formed part of another study, on T cells in Graves' hyperthyroidism and ophthalmopathy. That source reports: Carried out on the TCR CDR3, a first-round RT-PCR used the HTBI primer set.

The sequence derives from a woman aged 40 to 65 with Graves disease. This chain links TRBV12-3 or TRBV12-4 with TRBJ2-1; D is unresolved. The sample consisted of peripheral blood mononuclear cells (PBMCs), taken at new diagnosis, from a patient treated with antithyroid drugs. The CDR3 DNA is TGTGCCAGCGGGCCCAGACGCAGTGAGCAGTTCTTC. Its protein product is CASGPRRSEQFF.